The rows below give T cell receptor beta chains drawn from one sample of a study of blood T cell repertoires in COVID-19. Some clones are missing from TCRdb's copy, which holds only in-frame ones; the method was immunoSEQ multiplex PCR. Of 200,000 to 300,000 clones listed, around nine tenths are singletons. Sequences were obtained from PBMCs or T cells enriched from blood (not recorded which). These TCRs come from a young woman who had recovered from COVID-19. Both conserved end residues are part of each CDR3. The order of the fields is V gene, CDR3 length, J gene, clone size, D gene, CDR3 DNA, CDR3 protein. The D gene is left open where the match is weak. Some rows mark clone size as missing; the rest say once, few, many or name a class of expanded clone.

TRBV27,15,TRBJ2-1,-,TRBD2,TGTGCCAGCAGTTTATGGCTAGCGGGAGACAATGAGCAGTTCTTC,CASSLWLAGDNEQFF
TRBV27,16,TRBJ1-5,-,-,TGTGCCAGCAGTTTACGGGGAGGACTTGGTGTTCAGCCCCAGCATTTT,CASSLRGGLGVQPQHF
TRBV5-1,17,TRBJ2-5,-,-,TGCGCCAGCAGCGTCGCTCCGACTAGTCGAGTTGTGGAGACCCAGTACTTC,CASSVAPTSRVVETQYF
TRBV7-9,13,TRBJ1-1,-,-,TGTGCCAGCAGCGAAGACAGTAACACTGAAGCTTTCTTT,CASSEDSNTEAFF
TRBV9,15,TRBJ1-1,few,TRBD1,TGTGCCAGCAGCGCCCGAGGGACAGACAACACTGAAGCTTTCTTT,CASSARGTDNTEAFF
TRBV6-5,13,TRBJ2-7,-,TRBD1,TGTGCCAGCAGGACAGGGGGATCCTACGAGCAGTACTTC,CASRTGGSYEQYF
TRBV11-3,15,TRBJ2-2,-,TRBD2,TGTGCCAGCAGCTTATTCGGGGAGGGGACCGGGGAGCTGTTTTTT,CASSLFGEGTGELFF
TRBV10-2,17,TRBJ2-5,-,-,TGCGCCAGCAGTGAGATGTTAGGTTGGGGCGCGGGGGAGACCCAGTACTTC,CASSEMLGWGAGETQYF
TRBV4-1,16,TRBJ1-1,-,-,TGCGCCAGCAGCCAAGTCCTCCAGGGATTCGACACTGAAGCTTTCTTT,CASSQVLQGFDTEAFF
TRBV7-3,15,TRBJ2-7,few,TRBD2,TGTGCCAGCAGCTCAACCCCGGGACTAGCGGGCGAGCAGTACTTC,CASSSTPGLAGEQYF
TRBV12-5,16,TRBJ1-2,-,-,TGTGCTAGTGCCTTCTTGTTCGCGTGGGCAGACAAAGGCTACACCTTC,CASAFLFAWADKGYTF
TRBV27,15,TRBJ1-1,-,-,TGTGCCAGCACCCGGGATGGGGGCCTGAACACTGAAGCTTTCTTT,CASTRDGGLNTEAFF
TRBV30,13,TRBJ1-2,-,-,TGTGCCTGGAGCGAAACATCTGTGGGCGGCTACACCTTC,CAWSETSVGGYTF
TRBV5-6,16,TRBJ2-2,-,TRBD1,TGTGCCAGCAGCCCTTTACCGGGACAGGGGAGAGGGGAGCTGTTTTTT,CASSPLPGQGRGELFF
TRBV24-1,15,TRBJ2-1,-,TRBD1,TGTGCCACCAGCCACTCGACAGGGGTATTGAATGAGCAGTTCTTC,CATSHSTGVLNEQFF
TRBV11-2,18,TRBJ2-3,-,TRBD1,TGTGCCAGCAGCACCTACGTGGGACAGGGGGCCCTCATAGATACGCAGTATTTT,CASSTYVGQGALIDTQYF
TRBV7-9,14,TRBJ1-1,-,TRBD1,TGTGCCAGCAGCCAGGGGACAGCTAACACTGAAGCTTTCTTT,CASSQGTANTEAFF
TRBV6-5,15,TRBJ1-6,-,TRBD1,TGTGCCAGCAGTTACCCGGGGACAGGGGATTCACCCCTCCACTTT,CASSYPGTGDSPLHF
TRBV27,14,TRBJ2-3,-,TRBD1,TGTGCCAGCAGTCGGACAGGGCCCCCAGATACGCAGTATTTT,CASSRTGPPDTQYF
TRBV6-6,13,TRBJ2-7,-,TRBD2,TGTGCCAGCTCCGGGACTAGTAGGGACGAGCAGTACTTC,CASSGTSRDEQYF
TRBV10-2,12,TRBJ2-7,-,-,TGCGCCAGCAGTATACAGAGCTACGAGCAGTACTTC,CASSIQSYEQYF
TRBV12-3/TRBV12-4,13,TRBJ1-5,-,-,TGTGCCAGCAGTTTGGGGCGGGACCAGCCCCAGCATTTT,CASSLGRDQPQHF
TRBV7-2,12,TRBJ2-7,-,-,TGTGCCAGCAGCTTCATTTCCTACGAGCAGTACTTC,CASSFISYEQYF
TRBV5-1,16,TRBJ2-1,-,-,TGCGCCAGCAGCTCCCCCCGGGACTCGATTAACAATGAGCAGTTCTTC,CASSSPRDSINNEQFF
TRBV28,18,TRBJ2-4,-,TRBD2,TGTGCCAGCAGTTCAGGACTAGCGGGAGCTTTGGCCAAAAACATTCAGTACTTC,CASSSGLAGALAKNIQYF
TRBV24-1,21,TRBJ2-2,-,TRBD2,TGTGCCACCAGTGGGATCGCGCCTAGCGGGAGGGTTACCCTCGACACCGGGGAGCTGTTTTTT,CATSGIAPSGRVTLDTGELFF
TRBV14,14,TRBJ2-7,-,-,TGTGCCAGCAGCCACGAGACAGGCCTAGGGGAGCAGTACTTC,CASSHETGLGEQYF
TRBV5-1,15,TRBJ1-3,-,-,TGCGCCAGCAGCTTGTTTCAGGAGGTTGGAAACACCATATATTTT,CASSLFQEVGNTIYF
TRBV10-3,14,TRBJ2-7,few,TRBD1,TGTGCCATCAGTGAAAAGGACAGGCCCTACGAGCAGTACTTC,CAISEKDRPYEQYF
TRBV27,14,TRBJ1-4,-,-,TGTGCCAGCAGTTTGCTGGACAGTAATGAAAAACTGTTTTTT,CASSLLDSNEKLFF
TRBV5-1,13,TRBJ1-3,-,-,TGCGCCAGCAAACCAGTCTCTGGAAACACCATATATTTT,CASKPVSGNTIYF
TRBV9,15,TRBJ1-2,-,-,TGTGCCAGCAGCCCCCGTCAGACAGACTACTATGGCTACACCTTC,CASSPRQTDYYGYTF
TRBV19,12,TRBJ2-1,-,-,TGTGCCAGTAGCGGGAGTGGAAATGAGCAGTTCTTC,CASSGSGNEQFF
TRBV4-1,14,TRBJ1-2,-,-,TGCGCCAGCAGCCAAATGGGGGCCAGTGATGGCTACACCTTC,CASSQMGASDGYTF
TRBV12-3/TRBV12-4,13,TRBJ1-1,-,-,TGTGCCAGCAGCCCCCGACAGTACACTGAAGCTTTCTTT,CASSPRQYTEAFF
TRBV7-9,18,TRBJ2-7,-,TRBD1,TGTGCCAGCAGCGACCGTACCAGGGGGCCAACCCTCTCCTACGAGCAGTACTTC,CASSDRTRGPTLSYEQYF
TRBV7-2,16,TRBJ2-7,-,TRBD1,TGTGCCAGCAGCCTAAACGGACAGGGGGTAGGAGGCGAGCAGTACTTC,CASSLNGQGVGGEQYF
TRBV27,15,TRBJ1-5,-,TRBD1,TGTGCCAGCAGCACCGTGGGACAGCTCAATCAGCCCCAGCATTTT,CASSTVGQLNQPQHF
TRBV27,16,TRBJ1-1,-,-,TGTGCCAGCACCCCAAGGGGCAGAGCCCTGAACACTGAAGCTTTCTTT,CASTPRGRALNTEAFF
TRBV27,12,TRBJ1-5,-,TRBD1,TGTGCCAGCAGCACAGGGGATCAGCCCCAGCATTTT,CASSTGDQPQHF
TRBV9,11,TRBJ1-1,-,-,TGTGCCAGCAGCCAGGCGGGTAGGGCTTTCTTT,CASSQAGRAFF
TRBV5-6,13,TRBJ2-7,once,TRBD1,TGTGCCAGCAGCGCGGACAGGGGTGACGAGCAGTACTTC,CASSADRGDEQYF
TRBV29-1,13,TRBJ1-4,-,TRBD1,TGCAGCGTCTCTGGACAGGGGGCTGAAAAACTGTTTTTT,CSVSGQGAEKLFF
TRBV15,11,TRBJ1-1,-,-,TGTGCCACCAGCAGGGACAGTGAAGCTTTCTTT,CATSRDSEAFF
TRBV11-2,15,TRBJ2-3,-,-,TGTGCCAGCAGCTTTCGGGCAGGGGGCACAGATACGCAGTATTTT,CASSFRAGGTDTQYF
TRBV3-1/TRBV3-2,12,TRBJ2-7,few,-,TGTGCCAGCAGCGGCTCATATTACGAGCAGTACTTC,CASSGSYYEQYF
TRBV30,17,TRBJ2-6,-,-,TGTGCCTGGAGTGTATTCAGGAAGAGCTCTGGGGCCAACGTCCTGACTTTC,CAWSVFRKSSGANVLTF
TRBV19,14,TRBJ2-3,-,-,TGTGCCAGTAGGGAGGCGTATGGCACAGATACGCAGTATTTT,CASREAYGTDTQYF